Listed below are T cell receptor beta chains from one sample, sequenced in a study of glioma-infiltrating T cells. One entry per CDR3 protein results from TCRdb running MiXCR on the multiplex PCR reads. The table has 100,000 to 150,000 distinct CDR3 sequences, approximately 23% seen once. Sequencing was performed on glioma tissue, nonneoplastic brain tissue, or PBMCs (not recorded which). The source is a human donor with low-grade glioma or glioblastoma, undergoing nonglioma brain surgery, or in good health (not recorded which). CDR3s include the opening cysteine and the closing phenylalanine or tryptophan. The order of the fields is clone size, V gene, J gene, CDR3 protein. Expanded clones get a size class; other rows say once, few or many, or leave the size out.

abundance: few; v_gene: TRBV30; j_gene: TRBJ2-1; CDR3aa: CAWAGRLQFF
abundance: medium-sized; v_gene: TRBV7-2; j_gene: TRBJ2-5; CDR3aa: CASSLGKQETQYF
abundance: .; v_gene: TRBV5-4; j_gene: TRBJ2-5; CDR3aa: CASSLFRSSAQETQYF
abundance: many; v_gene: TRBV7-9; j_gene: TRBJ2-7; CDR3aa: CASSLVSGGVSYEQYF
abundance: .; v_gene: TRBV6-1; j_gene: TRBJ1-4; CDR3aa: CDSSEPGKDEKLFF
abundance: many; v_gene: TRBV28; j_gene: TRBJ1-2; CDR3aa: CASSSRGRIESRGYTF
abundance: many; v_gene: TRBV7-2; j_gene: TRBJ2-3; CDR3aa: CASRSGRGAVTDTQYF
abundance: many; v_gene: TRBV20-1; j_gene: TRBJ1-1; CDR3aa: CSTAQGAMNTEAFF
abundance: many; v_gene: TRBV28; j_gene: TRBJ1-1; CDR3aa: CASSFRGNTEAFF
abundance: many; v_gene: TRBV20-1; j_gene: TRBJ1-2; CDR3aa: CSAAPGQRNYGYTF
abundance: .; v_gene: TRBV29-1; j_gene: TRBJ1-5; CDR3aa: CSVEGQTVSLYQPQHF
abundance: many; v_gene: TRBV3-1; j_gene: TRBJ2-7; CDR3aa: CASSQSSGAYEQYF
abundance: .; v_gene: TRBV12-5; j_gene: TRBJ1-5; CDR3aa: CAIGLHTAGIGQPQHF
abundance: .; v_gene: TRBV5-1; j_gene: TRBJ1-5; CDR3aa: CASSPAAGGQPQHF
abundance: many; v_gene: TRBV2; j_gene: TRBJ1-5; CDR3aa: CASRARDNSNQPQHF
abundance: .; v_gene: TRBV6-4; j_gene: TRBJ2-7; CDR3aa: CASSDSIYGSYEQYF
abundance: many; v_gene: TRBV6-1; j_gene: TRBJ2-3; CDR3aa: CASKRTSAPDTQYF
abundance: .; v_gene: TRBV7-9; j_gene: TRBJ2-3; CDR3aa: CASSLPAGSDTQYF
abundance: once; v_gene: TRBV2; j_gene: TRBJ2-7; CDR3aa: CASSPSGRKNEQYF
abundance: .; v_gene: TRBV4-3; j_gene: TRBJ1-1; CDR3aa: CASIQEASYTEAFF
abundance: many; v_gene: TRBV19; j_gene: TRBJ1-1; CDR3aa: CASSYTRDTEAFF
abundance: many; v_gene: TRBV28; j_gene: TRBJ1-2; CDR3aa: CASSLRNYGYTF
abundance: many; v_gene: TRBV2; j_gene: TRBJ2-7; CDR3aa: CASSEDPRGAYEQYF
abundance: .; v_gene: TRBV29-1; j_gene: TRBJ2-5; CDR3aa: CSVDGLGGETQYF
abundance: many; v_gene: TRBV28; j_gene: TRBJ1-4; CDR3aa: CASSPPNNRITNEKLFF
abundance: many; v_gene: TRBV6-1; j_gene: TRBJ2-1; CDR3aa: CASRLTGGSYNEQFF
abundance: many; v_gene: TRBV20-1; j_gene: TRBJ2-1; CDR3aa: CSARAGTSGSSYNEQFF
abundance: many; v_gene: TRBV4-1; j_gene: TRBJ2-7; CDR3aa: CASSQDYRSEQYF
abundance: many; v_gene: TRBV20-1; j_gene: TRBJ2-7; CDR3aa: CSARGREWQYF
abundance: many; v_gene: TRBV6-1; j_gene: TRBJ2-3; CDR3aa: CASSEGGTGPDTQYF
abundance: once; v_gene: TRBV7-2; j_gene: TRBJ1-5; CDR3aa: CAGSPTRSGFLRPQHF
abundance: .; v_gene: TRBV18; j_gene: TRBJ2-7; CDR3aa: CASSPGVRTISYEQYF